Below, 31 T cell receptor beta chains from the same sample are listed, as sequenced in a study of human CD8 memory T cell subsets (dated by TCRdb to between 2020 and 2021). A Human TCR Profiling Kit was used to prepare UMI-labeled 5' RACE TCRbeta libraries. Reads reprocessed by TCRdb are summarized as one entry per CDR3 protein sequence, and DNA is absent. The table for this sample records approximately 7,800 distinct CDR3 sequences. The ten most abundant clones make up approximately 22% of the sample. Source material: CD8+ T cells from PBMCs. These receptors all come from a human donor in good health.

The chain recombines TRBV5-6 with TRBJ2-7; the D call of TRBD1 rests on TCRdb alone, since no DNA is present to check it. The CDR3 has 14 amino acids. The V gene's germline CDR1 is SGHDT and CDR2 YYEEEE. The CDR3 loop reads CASSLAPPSYEQYF.

This clonotype registers medium-sized (0.01 to 0.1%) by frequency. The gene calls are TRBV10-3 and TRBJ2-7; TCRdb designates TRBD2, a call that cannot be tested without DNA. The CDR3 loop spans 15 amino acids. Germline CDR1 and CDR2: ENHRY and SYGVKD. This CDR3 is CAIAGTSGRDYEQYF.

This chain joins TRBV27 and TRBJ1-3. The germline V gene encodes CDR1 MNHEY and CDR2 SMNVEV (reference sequence). This CDR3 spans 15 amino acids. CDR3 residues: CASSLTGSSGNTIYF.

The chain couples TRBV19 to TRBJ1-5; TCRdb proposes TRBD1, but this gene call is untestable without DNA. Germline CDR1 is LNHDA and CDR2 is SQIVND (reference sequence). The CDR3 has 16 residues. The CDR3: CASSINRSYSNQPQHF.

This chain uses TRBV5-1 with TRBJ2-5. The germline V gene has CDR1 SGHRS and CDR2 YFSETQ. The CDR3 contains 15 residues. The CDR3: CASSLEARDQETQYF.

The chain joins TRBV7-9 to TRBJ1-4; the D gene TCRdb calls, TRBD1, cannot be checked with no DNA. This CDR3 comprises 14 residues. Germline V gene data show CDR1 as SEHNR and CDR2 as FQNEAQ (reference sequence). The CDR3 spells CASSSGTGSEKLFF.

This chain links TRBV28 with TRBJ2-7; TCRdb picks TRBD2, but there is no DNA to check that call. This CDR3 is 14 amino acids long. Germline CDR1 reads MDHEN; CDR2 reads SYDVKM. The CDR3 region is CASSLGSGAYEQYF.

This rearrangement joins TRBV7-9 to TRBJ1-2; TCRdb calls TRBD1, which cannot be checked without DNA. The CDR3 is 16 residues long. From germline, CDR1 is SEHNR and CDR2 FQNEAQ (reference sequence). The CDR3 reads CASSLVSREDIYGYTF.

The chain has TRBV4-1 and TRBJ2-3; the D gene TCRdb calls, TRBD2, cannot be checked with no DNA. Germline V CDR1 and CDR2: MGHRA, YSYEKL. The CDR3 consists of 18 residues. This chain's CDR3 is CASSQEAPGEGNTDTQYF.

This sequence joins TRBV11-2 and TRBJ2-1; TCRdb returns TRBD2, unconfirmable since there is no DNA. The CDR3 extends over 18 amino acids. Germline CDR1 and CDR2: SGHAT and FQNNGV. This CDR3 reads CASSSALTSGSSYNEQFF.

The genes are TRBV6-4 and TRBJ2-4. The CDR3 consists of 13 residues. Per germline, CDR1 MRHNA and CDR2 SNTAGT. The CDR3 spells CASSDGDGDIQYF.

The chain recombines TRBV3-1 with TRBJ1-2; the D call from TCRdb, TRBD1, cannot be confirmed without DNA. Germline V gives CDR1 LGHDT, CDR2 YNNKEL (reference sequence). The CDR3 contains 15 residues. The CDR3 protein is CASSLLSGGSYGYTF.

According to its frequency, this clonotype is medium-sized. The rearrangement uses TRBV7-8 and TRBJ2-5; TCRdb gives TRBD2 as the D gene, but with no DNA this cannot be confirmed. CDR1 is SGHVS and CDR2 is FQNEAQ in the germline V gene. CDR3 length: 17 residues. The CDR3 spells CASSASALGPSQETQYF. The whole variable domain, filled in from reference TRBV7-8 and TRBJ2-5, reads GAGVSQSPRYKVAKRGQDVALRCDPISGHVSLFWYQQALGQGPEFLTYFQNEAQLDKSGLPSDRFFAERPEGSVSTLKIQRTQQEDSAVYLCASSASALGPSQETQYFGPGTRLLVL.

V is TRBV24-1 and J is TRBJ2-1; TCRdb returns TRBD2, unconfirmable since there is no DNA. From germline, CDR1 is KGHDR and CDR2 SFDVKD. The CDR3 has 16 residues. The CDR3 here is CATSDRLAGPDNEQFF.

This chain connects TRBV5-1 to TRBJ2-1. CDR1 is SGHRS, CDR2 YFSETQ, per germline. The CDR3 contains 15 residues. This chain's CDR3 is CASSLVSPSYNEQFF.

The chain employs TRBV6-2 or TRBV6-3 and TRBJ1-5; the D call from TCRdb, TRBD1, cannot be confirmed without DNA. CDR1 is MNHEY and CDR2 is SVGEGT in the germline V gene. The CDR3 totals 13 residues. The CDR3 region is CASSGQGRQPQHF.

This chain uses TRBV3-1 with TRBJ2-7. The CDR3 contains 17 residues. Germline V gene lookup returns CDR1 LGHDT and CDR2 YNNKEL (reference sequence). The CDR3 is CASSQDRQYNVAYEQYF.

This clonotype is labeled medium-sized based on frequency. The chain couples TRBV29-1 to TRBJ2-7; checking the TCRdb D call of TRBD1 is not possible without DNA. The CDR3 loop spans 12 amino acids. CDR1 SQVTM and CDR2 ANQGSEA come from the germline V gene. The CDR3 loop reads CSVTDRVYEQYF.

The chain uses TRBV10-3 and TRBJ2-7. Germline loops: CDR1 ENHRY, CDR2 SYGVKD. CDR3 length equals 13 residues. The CDR3: CAISDSSSYEQYF.

The chain carries TRBV10-2 and TRBJ2-7. Germline V gene data show CDR1 as WSHSY and CDR2 as SAAADI. The CDR3 spans 13 residues. CDR3: CAILAADTYEQYF.

The chain has TRBV9 and TRBJ2-7. Per germline, CDR1 SGDLS and CDR2 YYNGEE. This CDR3 contains 14 residues. This CDR3 is CASSATDSSYEQYF.

This sequence joins TRBV28 and TRBJ2-1; the TRBD1 assignment by TCRdb is unverifiable without DNA. The germline CDR1 and CDR2 sequences are MDHEN and SYDVKM. The CDR3 loop spans 12 amino acids. The CDR3 sequence: CASNIRGTEQFF.

The CDR3 protein is CASRQGGTEAFF. The chain uses TRBV4-1 and TRBJ1-1. The CDR3 has 12 amino acids. Germline loops: CDR1 MGHRA, CDR2 YSYEKL.

The rearrangement joins TRBV6-2 or TRBV6-3 to TRBJ2-2. CDR3 size: 13 residues. The germline V gene has CDR1 MNHEY and CDR2 SVGEGT. CDR3 residues: CASSYDEAGELFF.

This chain links TRBV7-6 with TRBJ2-7; TCRdb proposes TRBD1, but this gene call is untestable without DNA. Germline lookup yields CDR1 SGHVS and CDR2 FNYEAQ. The CDR3 is 15 residues long. The CDR3: CASSYGTGGTYEQYF.

The gene calls are TRBV21-1 and TRBJ1-1; the TCRdb call, TRBD1, lacks DNA for checking. TRBV21-1 is a known pseudogene. The CDR3 has 16 residues. CDR3 loop: CASIQKGSGVNTEAFF.

The CDR3 here is CASRRGTHGEKLFF. The chain carries TRBV7-9 and TRBJ1-4. The CDR3 sequence is 14 residues long. From germline, CDR1 is SEHNR and CDR2 FQNEAQ (reference sequence).

This clonotype ranks as medium-sized (0.01 to 0.1%) in terms of frequency. The rearrangement joins TRBV4-1 to TRBJ2-5; TCRdb's D gene call, TRBD1, goes unchecked for lack of DNA. Looked up from germline, CDR1 is MGHRA and CDR2 is YSYEKL. CDR3 size: 15 residues. CDR3 region: CASSQVRTGEETQYF.

The V gene is TRBV20-1, the J gene TRBJ2-2; TCRdb picks TRBD1, but there is no DNA to check that call. Germline CDR1 reads DFQATT; CDR2 reads SNEGSKA (reference sequence). The length of the CDR3 is 17 residues. The CDR3 region is CSAREFVLAANTGELFF.

The V call is TRBV20-1, the J call TRBJ2-5; TCRdb picks TRBD1, but there is no DNA to check that call. This CDR3 is 14 amino acids long. Germline V lookup: CDR1 DFQATT, CDR2 SNEGSKA (reference sequence). CDR3: CSALRGQGVETQYF.

The chain has TRBV6-5 and TRBJ2-2. CDR1 and CDR2 from the germline V gene are MNHEY and SVGAGI. This CDR3 spans 12 amino acids. The CDR3 region is CASSGGHGELFF.